Each of the 2 T cell receptor beta chains below was sequenced from the same sample in a study of CD8+ T cells in alopecia areata listed by TCRdb under 2018. What this sample's time point label stands for: around 28 days on oral tofacitinib. Sample treatment or condition, as interpreted from the label and publication: oral pan-JAK inhibitor, 5-10 mg twice daily. The library was built by means of the immunoSEQ multiplex PCR assay. RNA was extracted from all samples and reverse transcribed into cDNA, which served as template for TCR sequencing. TCRdb took this table from immuneACCESS and kept in-frame rearrangements with V and J called. Such tables lack part of the clones; where checked against another copy, unresolved V genes explain under half of the gap, and the rest is unexplained. In all, the sample holds 200,000 to 250,000 clones, and about 58% of those were seen once. The ten largest account for about 1.6% of the sample.

The material sequenced was CD4+ T cells sorted from blood, taken at week 4, from a patient treated with tofacitinib. The receptors were gathered from a human donor with alopecia areata.

This sequence joins TRBV9 and TRBJ2-5; tentatively, D is TRBD1 (5 bases). CDR3 length: 13 amino acids. Trimming left V 4 bases short and J 2 bases short, with 9 bases between. CDR1 and CDR2 from the germline V gene are SGDLS and YYNGEE. This CDR3 reads CASSSRVQETQYF. The DNA of the CDR3 is TGTGCCAGCAGCTCCAGGGTTCAAGAGACCCAGTACTTC.

V usage is TRBV7-6 and J usage is TRBJ2-7; D perhaps matches TRBD2 (5 bases). Germline CDR1 reads SGHVS; CDR2 reads FNYEAQ. Trimming removed 3 bases from V and 3 bases from J, with 9 bases in between. The CDR3 runs to 13 residues. The CDR3 loop is CASSFAGSYEQYF. The CDR3 region has the DNA TGTGCCAGCAGCTTTGCGGGCAGCTACGAGCAGTACTTC. Full variable domain (missing parts from reference TRBV7-6 and TRBJ2-7): GAGVSQSPRYKVTKRGQDVALRCDPISGHVSLYWYRQALGQGPEFLTYFNYEAQQDKSGLPNDRFSAERPEGSISTLTIQRTEQRDSAMYRCASSFAGSYEQYFGPGTRLTVT.